These T cell receptor beta chains were read from a single sample in a study of T cell responses to AZD1222 COVID-19 vaccine. This table comes from immunoSEQ multiplex PCR, and its TCRdb copy is limited to in-frame clones, with some not included. The sample comprises fewer than 150,000 clones, over 85% of which are singletons, and 0.9% to 0.95% rests with the top ten. This material consisted of peripheral blood, taken on day 0 of AZD1222 vaccination. The receptor source for this set is an adult in good health. CDR3s include the opening cysteine and the closing phenylalanine or tryptophan. A D gene is named only where the DNA matches it firmly. Expanded clones are given a class, and other clones once, few, many or no size at all.

J gene: TRBJ1-4; D gene: -; V gene: TRBV25-1; clone size: -; CDR3 protein: CASSDWGAEKLFF; CDR3 DNA: TGTGCCAGCAGTGACTGGGGAGCTGAAAAACTGTTTTTT
J gene: TRBJ1-5; D gene: -; V gene: TRBV7-2; clone size: -; CDR3 protein: CASSLESGNQPQHF; CDR3 DNA: TGTGCCAGCAGCTTAGAGAGTGGCAATCAGCCCCAGCATTTT
J gene: TRBJ2-5; D gene: -; V gene: TRBV7-2; clone size: once; CDR3 protein: CASSLATQETQYF; CDR3 DNA: TGTGCCAGCAGCTTAGCGACTCAGGAGACCCAGTACTTC
J gene: TRBJ1-2; D gene: -; V gene: TRBV19; clone size: few; CDR3 protein: CASNGVYGYTF; CDR3 DNA: TGTGCCAGTAACGGTGTCTATGGCTACACCTTC
J gene: TRBJ1-2; D gene: TRBD1; V gene: TRBV6-5; clone size: -; CDR3 protein: CASRWTGLLDYGYTF; CDR3 DNA: TGTGCCAGCAGATGGACAGGGTTGTTGGACTATGGCTACACCTTC
J gene: TRBJ2-3; D gene: TRBD2; V gene: TRBV7-9; clone size: -; CDR3 protein: CAIKGGRLAGSTDTQYF; CDR3 DNA: TGTGCCATCAAGGGGGGCCGGCTAGCGGGGAGCACAGATACGCAGTATTTT
J gene: TRBJ2-6; D gene: -; V gene: TRBV21-1; clone size: once; CDR3 protein: CASSKDGRGSGSGANVLTF; CDR3 DNA: TGTGCCAGCAGCAAAGATGGGAGAGGGTCGGGCTCTGGGGCCAACGTCCTGACTTTC
J gene: TRBJ1-2; D gene: TRBD1; V gene: TRBV7-9; clone size: -; CDR3 protein: CASSFTGVSNYGYTF; CDR3 DNA: TGTGCCAGCAGCTTCACAGGGGTTTCTAACTATGGCTACACCTTC
J gene: TRBJ2-7; D gene: -; V gene: TRBV27; clone size: -; CDR3 protein: CASSPLAGTYEQYF; CDR3 DNA: TGTGCCAGCAGTCCCCTTGCAGGAACCTACGAGCAGTACTTC
J gene: TRBJ1-6; D gene: -; V gene: TRBV9; clone size: -; CDR3 protein: CASSSRGLPNSPLHF; CDR3 DNA: TGTGCCAGCAGCTCCCGGGGTCTCCCGAATTCACCCCTCCACTTT
J gene: TRBJ1-1; D gene: -; V gene: TRBV4-2; clone size: -; CDR3 protein: CASSQGGAENTEAFF; CDR3 DNA: TGTGCCAGCAGCCAGGGCGGGGCCGAGAACACTGAAGCTTTCTTT
J gene: TRBJ1-5; D gene: -; V gene: TRBV7-8; clone size: -; CDR3 protein: CASSLAPRGPSNQPQHF; CDR3 DNA: TGTGCCAGCAGCTTAGCTCCCAGGGGACCTAGCAATCAGCCCCAGCATTTT
J gene: TRBJ1-3; D gene: -; V gene: TRBV7-2; clone size: once; CDR3 protein: CASTSGGPLISGNTIYF; CDR3 DNA: TGTGCCAGCACCTCTGGGGGGCCTCTCATCTCTGGAAACACCATATATTTT
J gene: TRBJ2-3; D gene: -; V gene: TRBV5-1; clone size: -; CDR3 protein: CASSLGDTQYF; CDR3 DNA: TGCGCCAGCAGCTTAGGAGATACGCAGTATTTT
J gene: TRBJ1-2; D gene: -; V gene: TRBV15; clone size: once; CDR3 protein: CATSTTGLANYGYTF; CDR3 DNA: TGTGCCACCAGCACAACAGGGTTAGCTAACTATGGCTACACCTTC
J gene: TRBJ1-5; D gene: TRBD1; V gene: TRBV10-2; clone size: -; CDR3 protein: CASSQDRVQPQHF; CDR3 DNA: TGCGCCAGCAGCCAAGACAGGGTTCAGCCCCAGCATTTT
J gene: TRBJ2-1; D gene: -; V gene: TRBV3-1/TRBV3-2; clone size: -; CDR3 protein: CASSPSFGGSSYNEQFF; CDR3 DNA: TGTGCCAGCAGCCCCTCTTTTGGGGGGAGCTCCTACAATGAGCAGTTCTTC
J gene: TRBJ1-5; D gene: -; V gene: TRBV19; clone size: -; CDR3 protein: CASSTMGVDSNQPQHF; CDR3 DNA: TGTGCCAGTAGTACTATGGGGGTTGATAGCAATCAGCCCCAGCATTTT
J gene: TRBJ1-4; D gene: TRBD1; V gene: TRBV5-1; clone size: -; CDR3 protein: CASSVGTGEHNEKLFF; CDR3 DNA: TGCGCCAGCAGCGTCGGGACAGGAGAACATAATGAAAAACTGTTTTTT
J gene: TRBJ1-2; D gene: -; V gene: TRBV5-1; clone size: -; CDR3 protein: CASLDLGGGYTF; CDR3 DNA: TGCGCCAGCTTGGACTTGGGCGGGGGCTACACCTTC
J gene: TRBJ1-6; D gene: -; V gene: TRBV19; clone size: -; CDR3 protein: CASSLDTNSPLHF; CDR3 DNA: TGTGCCAGTAGTTTGGACACTAATTCACCCCTCCACTTT
J gene: TRBJ1-1; D gene: -; V gene: TRBV6-5; clone size: -; CDR3 protein: CASSYEVDTEAFF; CDR3 DNA: TGTGCCAGCAGTTACGAGGTCGACACTGAAGCTTTCTTT
J gene: TRBJ1-1; D gene: TRBD1; V gene: TRBV19; clone size: few; CDR3 protein: CATSQGRDRGPTEAFF; CDR3 DNA: TGTGCCACCTCCCAGGGCCGGGACAGGGGGCCCACTGAAGCTTTCTTT
J gene: TRBJ1-3; D gene: TRBD1; V gene: TRBV7-2; clone size: -; CDR3 protein: CASSAQGGAPGNTIYF; CDR3 DNA: TGTGCCAGCAGCGCCCAGGGGGGGGCCCCTGGAAACACCATATATTTT
J gene: TRBJ1-2; D gene: TRBD1; V gene: TRBV2; clone size: -; CDR3 protein: CASRGTANYGYTF; CDR3 DNA: TGTGCCAGCCGGGGGACAGCTAACTATGGCTACACCTTC
J gene: TRBJ1-2; D gene: -; V gene: TRBV14; clone size: -; CDR3 protein: CASSLTGSYGYTF; CDR3 DNA: TGTGCCAGCAGCCTCACAGGGTCCTATGGCTACACCTTC
J gene: TRBJ2-1; D gene: TRBD2; V gene: TRBV18; clone size: -; CDR3 protein: CASSLRGTSGGEAYNEQFF; CDR3 DNA: TGTGCCAGCTCACTCCGAGGGACTAGCGGGGGGGAGGCCTACAATGAGCAGTTCTTC
J gene: TRBJ1-2; D gene: -; V gene: TRBV29-1; clone size: -; CDR3 protein: CSVGEGAKDGYTF; CDR3 DNA: TGCAGCGTTGGGGAGGGCGCGAAGGATGGCTACACCTTC
J gene: TRBJ1-4; D gene: -; V gene: TRBV6-4; clone size: -; CDR3 protein: CASSEDGEKLFF; CDR3 DNA: TGTGCCAGCAGTGAGGACGGCGAAAAACTGTTTTTT
J gene: TRBJ2-7; D gene: -; V gene: TRBV19; clone size: -; CDR3 protein: CASRDLGGRSYEQYF; CDR3 DNA: TGTGCCAGTAGGGACCTGGGAGGACGCTCCTACGAGCAGTACTTC
J gene: TRBJ2-2; D gene: -; V gene: TRBV6-2/TRBV6-3; clone size: -; CDR3 protein: CASSNLRVGDGELFF; CDR3 DNA: TGTGCCAGCAGCAACCTTCGGGTTGGAGACGGGGAGCTGTTTTTT
J gene: TRBJ2-1; D gene: -; V gene: TRBV6-2/TRBV6-3; clone size: -; CDR3 protein: CASSYPPSGNEQFF; CDR3 DNA: TGTGCCAGCAGTTACCCCCCTAGTGGGAATGAGCAGTTCTTC
J gene: TRBJ2-5; D gene: -; V gene: TRBV30; clone size: -; CDR3 protein: CAWNPWTRETQYF; CDR3 DNA: TGTGCCTGGAACCCCTGGACTCGGGAGACCCAGTACTTC
J gene: TRBJ1-6; D gene: -; V gene: TRBV2; clone size: -; CDR3 protein: CASTWDINSPLHF; CDR3 DNA: TGTGCCAGCACTTGGGACATTAATTCACCCCTCCACTTT
J gene: TRBJ1-2; D gene: -; V gene: TRBV7-9; clone size: -; CDR3 protein: CASSTLGGIDGYTF; CDR3 DNA: TGTGCCAGCAGCACTCTGGGGGGGATCGATGGCTACACCTTC
J gene: TRBJ1-5; D gene: TRBD1; V gene: TRBV7-9; clone size: -; CDR3 protein: CASSQGGYSNQPQHF; CDR3 DNA: TGTGCCAGCAGCCAGGGGGGGTATAGCAATCAGCCCCAGCATTTT
J gene: TRBJ1-1; D gene: -; V gene: TRBV5-3; clone size: -; CDR3 protein: CARSQDGGNTEAFF; CDR3 DNA: TGTGCCAGAAGCCAAGACGGGGGGAACACTGAAGCTTTCTTT
J gene: TRBJ2-6; D gene: -; V gene: TRBV27; clone size: -; CDR3 protein: CASSLLVPSGANVLTF; CDR3 DNA: TGTGCCAGCAGTTTACTGGTTCCCTCTGGGGCCAACGTCCTGACTTTC
J gene: TRBJ1-2; D gene: -; V gene: TRBV23-1; clone size: -; CDR3 protein: CASSQPYYGYTF; CDR3 DNA: TGCGCCAGCAGTCAACCCTACTATGGCTACACCTTC
J gene: TRBJ1-1; D gene: -; V gene: TRBV4-1; clone size: -; CDR3 protein: CASSQEEDTEAFF; CDR3 DNA: TGCGCCAGCAGCCAAGAGGAGGACACTGAAGCTTTCTTT
J gene: TRBJ1-5; D gene: TRBD1; V gene: TRBV19; clone size: -; CDR3 protein: CATGGSGGGNQPQHF; CDR3 DNA: TGTGCTACAGGGGGCAGCGGTGGTGGCAATCAGCCCCAGCATTTT